This is a list of T cell receptor beta chains from one sample in a study of identical twins. TCRdb re-called the 5' RACE reads through MiXCR, storing one row per CDR3 protein. The profile shows about 190,000 distinct CDR3 sequences, about a sixth of them singletons. The same data also contributed to another study, on T cells expressing NK-cell markers.

Sequencing was performed on CD8+ T cells sorted from blood. Receptors originate from a woman between 18 and 29 years old in good health. Both conserved end residues are part of each CDR3. D genes are given only for firm matches. Expanded clones are given a class, and other clones once, few, many or no size at all.

J | V | size | D | DNA | CDR3
TRBJ2-7 | TRBV27 | NA | NA | TGTGCCAGCAGTCTCCTCGGCGTGATGGGCGAGCAGTACTTC | CASSLLGVMGEQYF
TRBJ2-1 | TRBV20-1 | NA | NA | TGCAGTGCTAGTCCCACGGCGGGGGCCACCTACAATGAGCAGTTCTTC | CSASPTAGATYNEQFF
TRBJ2-1 | TRBV7-9 | NA | NA | TGTGCCAGCAGCTTTCCGGGGGCCCCCCCCCACAATGAGCAGTTCTTC | CASSFPGAPPHNEQFF
TRBJ2-4 | TRBV2 | few | TRBD2 | TGTGCCAGCAGTGACGAATTAGCGGGAGCCAAAAACATTCAGTACTTC | CASSDELAGAKNIQYF
TRBJ1-1 | TRBV29-1 | NA | NA | TGCAGCGTTGAGAGGGACGGCCATAACACTGAAGCTTTCTTT | CSVERDGHNTEAFF
TRBJ2-3 | TRBV7-8 | few | NA | TGTGCCAGCAGCTCTCTTACGAGGGTTCTAGCGCACACAGATACGCAGTATTTT | CASSSLTRVLAHTDTQYF
TRBJ2-3 | TRBV6-2/TRBV6-3 | NA | NA | TGTGCCAGCAGTTGGTCGGAGAGGGGCACAGATACGCAGTATTTT | CASSWSERGTDTQYF
TRBJ1-6 | TRBV4-3 | NA | TRBD1 | TGCGCCAGCAGCCTGGGACAGTTTAATTCACCCCTCCACTTT | CASSLGQFNSPLHF
TRBJ2-7 | TRBV7-6 | NA | TRBD2 | TGTGCCAGCAGCTTAGGTGATAGCGGGGTCTACGAGCAGTACTTC | CASSLGDSGVYEQYF
TRBJ2-3 | TRBV12-3/TRBV12-4 | NA | NA | TGTGCCAGCAGTTTAGCCCAACTAGCTACAGATACGCAGTATTTT | CASSLAQLATDTQYF
TRBJ2-3 | TRBV12-3/TRBV12-4 | few | NA | TGTGCCAGCAGCCCCTCCAAGGGGGGTGGTGAGTTAGATACGCAGTATTTT | CASSPSKGGGELDTQYF
TRBJ2-7 | TRBV3-2 | many | NA | TGTGCCTCCTGCCGATACTACGGGAGTATAACCTACGAGCAGTACTTC | CASCRYYGSITYEQYF
TRBJ2-5 | TRBV15 | medium-sized | NA | TGTGCCACCAGCAGAGAAAGTACGGGGCTAGAGACCCAGTACTTC | CATSRESTGLETQYF
TRBJ2-2 | TRBV21-1 | NA | NA | TGTGCCAGCAGCAAAATGTGGGCAGGGCCTAGCTACACCGGGGAGCTGTTTTTT | CASSKMWAGPSYTGELFF
TRBJ2-5 | TRBV9 | few | NA | TGTGCCAGCAGCGCGGGTTTAAAAGAGACCCAGTACTTC | CASSAGLKETQYF
TRBJ2-7 | TRBV3-1 | few | TRBD2 | TGTGCCAGCAGCGACTCCGGGACTAGCACTTACGAGCAGTACTTC | CASSDSGTSTYEQYF
TRBJ2-1 | TRBV11-1 | NA | NA | TGTGCCAGCAGCTCCCCTCAACAGCTAAGGGAGCAGTTCTTC | CASSSPQQLREQFF
TRBJ2-5 | TRBV6-5 | few | NA | TGTGCCAGCAGTTACTCGGCGGGTATTGGGGAGACCCAGTACTTC | CASSYSAGIGETQYF
TRBJ1-1 | TRBV15 | NA | NA | TGTGCCACCAGCAGAGGTAGGGGGAGGAACACTGAAGCTTTCTTT | CATSRGRGRNTEAFF
TRBJ1-1 | TRBV12-3/TRBV12-4 | few | NA | TGTGCCAGCAATTGGGGGGGGACTGAAGCTTTCTTT | CASNWGGTEAFF
TRBJ2-3 | TRBV5-1 | NA | TRBD1 | TGCGCCAGCAGCGGCGACAGGGAAGATACGCAGTATTTT | CASSGDREDTQYF
TRBJ2-5 | TRBV3-1 | few | NA | TGTGCCAGCAGCCAAGAATGGGGCAGCCAAGAGACCCAGTACTTC | CASSQEWGSQETQYF
TRBJ1-6 | TRBV2 | NA | NA | TGTGCCAGCAGTGAGGGACATAATTCACCCCTCCACTTT | CASSEGHNSPLHF
TRBJ2-1 | TRBV29-1 | few | NA | TGCAGCGTTGAGCTGACTTCAATACCTAGTTATGAGCAGTTCTTC | CSVELTSIPSYEQFF
TRBJ1-6 | TRBV10-3 | few | NA | TGTGCCATCAGTGAGTCGAAGTTTTCCTATAATTCACCCCTCCACTTT | CAISESKFSYNSPLHF
TRBJ2-1 | TRBV6-2/TRBV6-3 | NA | TRBD2 | TGTGCCAGCAGTTACCCCAGGGGCGGGGCGGGGGGCTACCCCCCCCCTGAGCAGTTCTTC | CASSYPRGGAGGYPPPEQFF
TRBJ2-5 | TRBV25-1 | few | NA | TGTGCCAGCAGTGAATATGTAACAGGACGAGAGACCCAGTACTTC | CASSEYVTGRETQYF
TRBJ1-1 | TRBV9 | few | NA | TGTGCCAGCTCCGTCCGGGGTTCCACTGAAGCTTTCTTT | CASSVRGSTEAFF
TRBJ2-1 | TRBV6-2/TRBV6-3 | NA | TRBD2 | TGTGCCAGCAGTTACTCGCGGGAGCCTTCCTACAATGAGCAGTTCTTC | CASSYSREPSYNEQFF
TRBJ1-5 | TRBV4-3 | NA | NA | TGCGCCAGCAGCCAAGCCCAGGGTTATAGTCAGCCCCAGCATTTT | CASSQAQGYSQPQHF
TRBJ2-2 | TRBV5-5 | few | NA | TGTGCCAGCGGGACCGGGGAGCTGTTTTTT | CASGTGELFF
TRBJ2-1 | TRBV12-3/TRBV12-4 | NA | TRBD1 | TGTGCCAGCAGTTTAAGGGGACAGGGCCCAAACTCCTACAATGAGCAGTTCTTC | CASSLRGQGPNSYNEQFF
TRBJ2-1 | TRBV9 | few | NA | TGTGCCAGCAGCGTCGGGAACACCGATATGATCTTC | CASSVGNTDMIF
TRBJ2-7 | TRBV5-1 | few | TRBD2 | TGCGCCAGCACAGGGACGCGGGAGTCCGAGCAGTACTTC | CASTGTRESEQYF
TRBJ1-1 | TRBV15 | NA | NA | TGTGCCACCAGCACCGAAAGATTGAACACTGAAGCTTTCTTT | CATSTERLNTEAFF
TRBJ2-3 | TRBV27 | few | TRBD2 | TGTGCCGGAGGGAGGGGCCCAGATACGCAGTATTTT | CAGGRGPDTQYF
TRBJ2-3 | TRBV6-1 | few | NA | TGTGCCAGCACTACGGGGGACTCAAGAATTAGCACAGATACGCAGTATTTT | CASTTGDSRISTDTQYF
TRBJ2-4 | TRBV2 | few | NA | TGTGCCTTACAAGCCAAAAACATTCAGTACTTC | CALQAKNIQYF
TRBJ2-1 | TRBV9 | many | NA | TGTGCCAGCAGCGAGAACAGGGTTGAGCAGTTCTTC | CASSENRVEQFF
TRBJ2-7 | TRBV9 | many | TRBD2 | TGTGCCAGCAGCGTGACTAGCGGACCCACCTACGAGCAGTACTTC | CASSVTSGPTYEQYF
TRBJ2-7 | TRBV12-3/TRBV12-4 | many | NA | TGCGCCAGCAGCTTTCTGGGGGACGAGCAGTACTTC | CASSFLGDEQYF
TRBJ2-7 | TRBV7-2 | NA | NA | TGTGCCAGCAGCTTATTTGACTCCTACGAGCAGTACTTC | CASSLFDSYEQYF
TRBJ2-5 | TRBV2 | few | NA | TGTGCCAGCAGTGAAACAGGGTCCGGGACCCAGTACTTC | CASSETGSGTQYF
TRBJ2-7 | TRBV11-2 | once | NA | TGTGCCAGCAGCTTTTCCGAGCAGTACTTC | CASSFSEQYF
TRBJ1-3 | TRBV12-3/TRBV12-4 | many | NA | TGTGCCAGCAGTTTACAGGTCTCTGGAAACACCATATATTTT | CASSLQVSGNTIYF
TRBJ1-1 | TRBV20-1 | NA | TRBD1 | TGCAGTGCTACAGAGCCGGGACAGAGTAGATCTGAAGCTTTCTTT | CSATEPGQSRSEAFF
TRBJ1-2 | TRBV27 | NA | NA | TGTGCCAGCGGCGAGGCGATCTTCTATGGCTACACCTTC | CASGEAIFYGYTF
TRBJ1-1 | TRBV7-9 | NA | NA | TGTGCCAGCCCCAATCCCTATAGGGGAACTGAAGCTTTCTTT | CASPNPYRGTEAFF
TRBJ2-2 | TRBV29-1 | NA | NA | TGCAGCGTTCAGCAGGGGACCGGGGAGCTGTTTTTT | CSVQQGTGELFF
TRBJ2-5 | TRBV3-1 | NA | NA | TGTGCCAGCAGCCGGGAGTTTGTTTACGAGACCCAGTACTTC | CASSREFVYETQYF
TRBJ2-1 | TRBV12-3/TRBV12-4 | few | NA | TGTGCCAGCGGGCAGTTGTATGAGCAGTTCTTC | CASGQLYEQFF
TRBJ2-2 | TRBV5-6 | few | NA | TGTGCCAGCGGGTTCCAAACCGGGGAGCTGTTTTTT | CASGFQTGELFF
TRBJ2-1 | TRBV12-3/TRBV12-4 | few | TRBD2 | TGTGCCAGCAGTTCCCGGACTAGCGGGAGGGTAGATCTTTACGATGAGCAGTTCTTC | CASSSRTSGRVDLYDEQFF